Listed below are T cell receptor beta chains from one sample, sequenced in a study of blood T cell repertoires in COVID-19. The assay was immunoSEQ multiplex PCR, and TCRdb's table has in-frame clones only and misses some. The sample has tens of thousands of clones, 92% seen once; the top ten hold more than 30%. Sequences were obtained from peripheral blood. Receptors originate from a man between 65 and 80 years old with active COVID-19. Each CDR3 is given with its conserved first and last residue. Each record gives: V gene, D gene, J gene, clone size, CDR3 protein, CDR3 DNA. A D gene is named only where the DNA matches it firmly. The size entry is marked missing in some rows and otherwise reads once, few, many or a size class.

TRBV20-1	TRBD2	TRBJ2-5	NA	CSASLSGGAVETQYF	TGCAGTGCTAGTCTGAGCGGGGGGGCGGTAGAGACCCAGTACTTC
TRBV9	TRBD1	TRBJ2-7	NA	CASSVGTAYEQYF	TGTGCCAGCAGCGTCGGGACAGCCTACGAGCAGTACTTC
TRBV28	NA	TRBJ2-7	NA	CASSLTGTFREQYF	TGTGCCAGCAGTCTCACCGGGACTTTCCGCGAGCAGTACTTC
TRBV6-2/TRBV6-3	NA	TRBJ2-5	NA	CASSYSSGRGETQYF	TGTGCCAGCAGTTACTCGAGCGGGCGCGGGGAGACCCAGTACTTC
TRBV28	TRBD2	TRBJ2-1	once	CASSLERTSGRSEQFF	TGTGCCAGCAGTTTGGAAAGGACTAGCGGGAGAAGTGAGCAGTTCTTC
TRBV5-5	TRBD1	TRBJ1-3	NA	CASSLKSGTGVGNTIYF	TGTGCCAGCAGCTTGAAATCCGGGACAGGGGTTGGAAACACCATATATTTT
TRBV29-1	NA	TRBJ2-3	NA	CSVRYGGTDTQYF	TGCAGCGTTAGGTACGGGGGCACAGATACGCAGTATTTT
TRBV21-1	NA	TRBJ1-3	NA	CASSKDGVNSGNTIYF	TGTGCCAGCAGCAAAGACGGGGTAAACTCCGGAAACACCATATATTTT
TRBV5-1	TRBD2	TRBJ2-7	NA	CASSINGGLAGFSYEQYF	TGCGCCAGCAGCATTAATGGGGGACTAGCGGGATTCTCCTACGAGCAGTACTTC
TRBV7-8	TRBD1	TRBJ1-2	NA	CASSLTGDGYTF	TGTGCCAGCAGCCTGACAGGGGATGGCTACACCTTC
TRBV5-5	TRBD2	TRBJ2-7	NA	CASSPGWRGGPYEQYF	TGTGCCAGCAGCCCAGGGTGGCGGGGGGGACCCTACGAGCAGTACTTC
TRBV4-3	TRBD1	TRBJ1-2	NA	CASSQDLRGGDPGYTF	TGCGCCAGCAGCCAAGATTTGAGAGGGGGCGACCCTGGCTACACCTTC
TRBV28	NA	TRBJ2-1	NA	CASSSPPGALYNEQFF	TGTGCCAGCAGTTCCCCTCCGGGAGCCCTCTACAATGAGCAGTTCTTC
TRBV30	NA	TRBJ1-2	NA	CAWSSGANYGYTF	TGTGCCTGGAGCTCCGGGGCTAACTATGGCTACACCTTC
TRBV11-1	TRBD2	TRBJ2-3	once	CASSLAGLAGETDTQYF	TGTGCCAGCAGCTTAGCTGGACTAGCGGGGGAGACAGATACGCAGTATTTT
TRBV6-5	TRBD2	TRBJ2-7	NA	CASKGGGPSYEQYF	TGTGCCAGCAAGGGCGGGGGGCCATCCTACGAGCAGTACTTC
TRBV25-1	NA	TRBJ1-6	NA	CASTPNAGINSPLHF	TGTGCCAGCACCCCCAACGCCGGGATCAATTCACCCCTCCACTTT
TRBV28	TRBD2	TRBJ2-1	once	CASSLLLAGVEQFF	TGTGCCAGCAGTTTATTATTAGCGGGAGTTGAGCAGTTCTTC
TRBV9	TRBD2	TRBJ2-2	NA	CASSAGTSNTGELFF	TGTGCCAGCAGCGCCGGGACTAGTAACACCGGGGAGCTGTTTTTT